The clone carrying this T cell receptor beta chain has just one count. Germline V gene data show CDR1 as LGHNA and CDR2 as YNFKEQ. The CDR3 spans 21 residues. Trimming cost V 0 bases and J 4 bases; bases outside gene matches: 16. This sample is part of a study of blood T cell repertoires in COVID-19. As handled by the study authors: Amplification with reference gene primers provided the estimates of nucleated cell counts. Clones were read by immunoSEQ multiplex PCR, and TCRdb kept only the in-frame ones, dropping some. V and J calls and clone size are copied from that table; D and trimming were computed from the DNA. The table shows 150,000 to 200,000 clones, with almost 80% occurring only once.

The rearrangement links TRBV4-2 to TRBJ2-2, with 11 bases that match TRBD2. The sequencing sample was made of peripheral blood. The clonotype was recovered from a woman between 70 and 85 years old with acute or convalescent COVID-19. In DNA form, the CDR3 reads TGTGCCAGCAGCCAAGACAGGGTACTAGCGGGAGTTTCTTTGGTCACCGGGGAGCTGTTTTTT. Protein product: CASSQDRVLAGVSLVTGELFF.